A single sample is the source of the 32 T cell receptor beta chains below, sequenced in a study of T cell clonotyping in hematopoietic cell transplantation. The protocol was immunoSEQ multiplex PCR, while the TCRdb copy is restricted to in-frame clones and leaves out a portion. The table records over 10,000 clones, over 75% of them present only once. The sequenced sample was peripheral blood mononuclear cells. These receptors all come from a man aged 25-45 years in good health. Some clones in this sample may be carry-over from other donors' samples.

The chain joins TRBV30 to TRBJ1-4, with D possibly TRBD1 on 5 matching bases. The germline V and J ends were trimmed by 4 bases and 2 bases, with 17 bases remaining between them. Germline V CDR1 and CDR2: GTSNPN, SVGIG (reference sequence). CDR3 length: 16 amino acids. CDR3 bases: TGTGCCTGGAAATTACAGGCGGGGACGACTAATGAAAAACTGTTTTTT. This translates into CAWKLQAGTTNEKLFF.

The rearrangement joins TRBV11-1 to TRBJ1-1; D ambiguous. The CDR3 has 13 amino acids. The germline V gene has CDR1 SGHAT and CDR2 FQDESV (reference sequence). V was pared by 5 bases and J by 6 bases, with 13 bases between. The CDR3 nucleotides are TGTGCCAGCAGCCCTACCTTGTACGCTGAAGCTTTCTTT. Its protein is CASSPTLYAEAFF.

The rearrangement joins TRBV29-1 to TRBJ1-2; tentative D call: TRBD1 (5 bases). The germline CDR1 and CDR2 sequences are SQVTM and ANQGSEA. The CDR3 sequence is 12 residues long. V lost 5 bases and J 4 bases, leaving 11 bases between the germline ends. DNA for the CDR3: TGCAGCGTTCTTCCCGGGACCTATGGCTACACCTTC. This encodes CSVLPGTYGYTF.

This clone showed up just once. A read error may produce the germline difference seen at one junction end. The genes are TRBV2 and TRBJ1-6, with D possibly matching TRBD1 (5 bases). This CDR3 is 14 amino acids long. Germline V gene data show CDR1 as SNHLY and CDR2 as FYNNEI. CDR3 loop: CASKQESFNSPLHF. DNA of the CDR3: TGTGCCAGCAAACAGGAGTCCTTTAATTCACCCCTCCACTTT.

The chain recombines TRBV7-8 with TRBJ1-2; D is perhaps TRBD1 (5 bases). The V end was cut by 2 bases, the J end by 3 bases, with 16 bases between. The CDR3 loop spans 16 amino acids. The V gene's germline CDR1 is SGHVS and CDR2 FQNEAQ. The CDR3 loop reads CASSLYSRGTDYGYTF. CDR3 coding DNA: TGTGCCAGCAGCTTATATAGCCGTGGGACCGACTATGGCTACACCTTC.

The chain employs TRBV27 and TRBJ1-6; a possible D gene is TRBD1 (6 bases). Germline lookup yields CDR1 MNHEY and CDR2 SMNVEV (reference sequence). Trimming took off 2 bases at V and 5 bases at J, with 16 bases between the two ends. The CDR3 sequence is 17 residues long. CDR3 sequence reads: CASSLAGAGVNNSPLHF. The CDR3 region has the DNA TGTGCCAGCAGTTTAGCCGGTGCAGGGGTCAATAATTCACCCCTCCACTTT.

V is TRBV6-5 and J is TRBJ2-3; D is possibly TRBD2 (6 bases). Germline CDR1 is MNHEY and CDR2 is SVGAGI. CDR3 size: 14 residues. The V and J ends lost 6 bases and 5 bases respectively, with 15 bases between them. The chain's CDR3 is CASRLSGSGDTQYF. CDR3 nucleotide sequence: TGTGCCAGCAGACTGTCTGGTAGCGGAGATACGCAGTATTTT.

The chain has TRBV2 and TRBJ2-5; D gene unclear. V gave up 1 base and J gave up 4 bases, with 7 bases separating them. This CDR3 contains 13 residues. The germline gives CDR1 SNHLY, CDR2 FYNNEI. The CDR3 DNA sequence: TGTGCCAGCAGTGAAGGCGGCGGAGAGACCCAGTACTTC. Amino acid sequence: CASSEGGGETQYF. The variable domain in full, completed from reference TRBV2 and TRBJ2-5, reads EPEVTQTPSHQVTQMGQEVILRCVPISNHLYFYWYRQILGQKVEFLVSFYNNEISEKSEIFDDQFSVERPDGSNFTLKIRSTKLEDSAMYFCASSEGGGETQYFGPGTRLLVL.

This clone was observed a handful of times. The chain has TRBV27 and TRBJ1-2; 8 nucleotides align to TRBD1. The CDR3 is 11 amino acids. CDR1 and CDR2 (germline): MNHEY, SMNVEV (reference sequence). The trim removed 10 bases at V and 4 bases at J, leaving 2 bases unmatched. In DNA, the CDR3 is TGTGCCACCGGACAGGGCTATGGCTACACCTTC. This encodes CATGQGYGYTF.

This chain joins TRBV2 and TRBJ1-3; unclear D gene. Trimming stripped 7 bases from V and 0 bases from J, with 13 bases between. Germline assignment: CDR1 SNHLY and CDR2 FYNNEI. The CDR3 loop spans 15 amino acids. This chain's CDR3 is CASTADWSSGNTIYF. The CDR3 nucleotides are TGTGCCAGCACCGCTGACTGGAGCTCTGGAAACACCATATATTTT.

V is TRBV7-8 and J is TRBJ1-2; possible D gene TRBD1, 5 bases. V was clipped by 5 bases and J by 0 bases, with 13 bases between them. CDR1 SGHVS and CDR2 FQNEAQ come from the germline V gene. The CDR3 spans 15 residues. For the CDR3, the DNA is TGTGCCAGCAGCCTACTTCAGGGAGCTAACTATGGCTACACCTTC. The encoded protein is CASSLLQGANYGYTF.

J is TRBJ1-2 and V is TRBV6-5, with a possible D match to TRBD1 (6 bases). From germline, CDR1 is MNHEY and CDR2 SVGAGI. V was pared by 0 bases and J by 4 bases, with 12 bases between. This CDR3 has 15 amino acids. In DNA form, the CDR3 reads TGTGCCAGCAGTTACTCGATAGGGGGAGGCTATGGCTACACCTTC. Translation: CASSYSIGGGYGYTF.

CDR3 protein: CASILVGGSNGYTF. DNA for the CDR3: TGTGCCAGCATATTGGTGGGGGGCTCAAATGGCTACACCTTC. This chain links TRBV2 with TRBJ1-2; TRBD1 is a possible D gene (6 bases). With 7 bases removed from V and 6 bases from J, the gap between germline ends came to 18 bases. The CDR3 sequence is 14 residues long. Germline V gene data show CDR1 as SNHLY and CDR2 as FYNNEI.

V is TRBV19 and J is TRBJ2-3; tentatively, D is TRBD2 (6 bases). This CDR3 has 16 residues. Germline loops: CDR1 LNHDA, CDR2 SQIVND (reference sequence). V was clipped by 2 bases and J by 4 bases, with 16 bases between them. The CDR3 spells CASSIRRGPLPDTQYF. The CDR3 nucleotides are TGTGCCAGTAGTATAAGGAGGGGCCCGCTGCCAGATACGCAGTATTTT.

The rearrangement links TRBV5-4 to TRBJ1-2; tentative D call: TRBD1 (6 bases). CDR3 length: 14 residues. Germline V gene sequence: CDR1 SGHNT, CDR2 YYREEE (reference sequence). Trimming took off 3 bases at V and 3 bases at J, with 12 bases between the two ends. DNA for the CDR3: TGTGCCAGCAGCTACAAGACAGGAGACTATGGCTACACCTTC. It translates to CASSYKTGDYGYTF. Based on the CDR3 plus reference TRBV5-4 and TRBJ1-2, the full variable domain is ETGVTQSPTHLIKTRGQQVTLRCSSQSGHNTVSWYQQALGQGPQFIFQYYREEENGRGNFPPRFSGLQFPNYSSELNVNALELDDSALYLCASSYKTGDYGYTFGSGTRLTVV.

The chain employs TRBV1 and TRBJ1-6. TRBV1 is noted as a pseudogene. The CDR3 has 14 amino acids. CDR3 residues: CTSSRPGENSPLHF. The CDR3, as DNA: TGCACCAGCAGCCGACCGGGGGAGAATTCACCCCTCCACTTT.

The chain couples TRBV14 to TRBJ2-2; D is unclear. CDR1 and CDR2 from the germline V gene are SGHDN and FVKESK. This CDR3 region has 14 residues. The V and J ends lost 5 bases and 6 bases respectively, with 13 bases between them. This CDR3 reads CASSRNSRAGELFF. Written as DNA, the CDR3 is TGTGCCAGCAGCAGGAACAGCCGAGCCGGGGAGCTGTTTTTT.

This chain links TRBV9 with TRBJ2-5; a weak D match, TRBD1 (5 bases). Germline assignment: CDR1 SGDLS and CDR2 YYNGEE. The V and J ends lost 0 bases and 14 bases respectively, with 14 bases between them. The CDR3 loop spans 12 amino acids. The CDR3 sequence: CASSVERGIVYF. Written as DNA, the CDR3 is TGTGCCAGCAGCGTAGAAAGGGGCATCGTCTACTTC.

The chain joins TRBV29-1 to TRBJ2-2; 8 nucleotides match TRBD1. The V segment lost 4 bases and the J segment 2 bases; nucleotides outside the gene matches: 3. The V gene's germline CDR1 is SQVTM and CDR2 ANQGSEA. The CDR3 runs to 14 residues. The CDR3 nucleotides read TGCAGCGTTGTGCCAGGGGGCAACACCGGGGAGCTGTTTTTT. Its translation is CSVVPGGNTGELFF.

CDR3 coding DNA: TGTGCCAGCAGGTATGGAACCTCCTACGAGCAGTACTTC. Protein sequence: CASRYGTSYEQYF. The chain joins TRBV25-1 to TRBJ2-7; D unresolved. Germline V gene lookup returns CDR1 MGHDK and CDR2 SYGVNS. V lost 6 bases and J 0 bases, leaving 9 bases between the germline ends. The CDR3 extends over 13 amino acids.

This clone has only a few counts. V gene TRBV5-1 combines with J gene TRBJ1-1, with D maybe TRBD1 (5 bases). The CDR3 consists of 13 residues. Deletions cut 5 bases from V and 1 base from J, with 9 bases between. Germline V lookup: CDR1 SGHRS, CDR2 YFSETQ. The CDR3 DNA follows: TGCGCCAGCAGACCAGGGACGAACACTGAAGCTTTCTTT. Its translation is CASRPGTNTEAFF.

This rearrangement joins TRBV9 to TRBJ2-2; no reliable D call. The CDR3 is 15 residues long. Germline V gene data show CDR1 as SGDLS and CDR2 as YYNGEE. The V gene lost 0 bases and the J gene lost 1 base, with 7 bases spanning the gap. The CDR3 is CASSVVGGNTGELFF. Written as DNA, the CDR3 is TGTGCCAGCAGCGTAGTTGGCGGGAACACCGGGGAGCTGTTTTTT.

The V and J genes are TRBV5-6 and TRBJ2-7; D unclear. The CDR3 consists of 14 residues. Trimming stripped 4 bases from V and 2 bases from J, with 13 bases between. Germline-derived CDR1 and CDR2 are SGHDT and YYEEEE. The CDR3 protein is CASSLGGPAYEQYF. CDR3 nucleotides: TGTGCCAGCAGCCTCGGTGGGCCCGCCTACGAGCAGTACTTC.

This chain links TRBV4-2 with TRBJ1-2; D gene ambiguous. Germline lookup yields CDR1 LGHNA and CDR2 YNFKEQ. Trimming removed 0 bases from V and 8 bases from J, with 10 bases in between. This CDR3 has 13 residues. CDR3 nucleotide sequence: TGTGCCAGCAGCCAAGATCTGGGTATAGGCTACACCTTC. Encoded protein: CASSQDLGIGYTF.

The rearrangement joins TRBV6-5 to TRBJ1-2; a weak D match, TRBD1 (6 bases). V was cut by 6 bases and J by 8 bases, with 19 bases left in between. CDR3 length equals 14 residues. The germline V gene encodes CDR1 MNHEY and CDR2 SVGAGI. The CDR3, as DNA: TGTGCCAGCAGACGTCTCCGGGACACAGGCGGCTACACCTTC. Translating it yields CASRRLRDTGGYTF.

This clone was seen a handful of times. The chain combines TRBV2 with TRBJ1-5; TRBD1 might be the D (5 bases). The V gene lost 1 base and the J gene lost 9 bases, with 13 bases spanning the gap. Germline V gene sequence: CDR1 SNHLY, CDR2 FYNNEI. The CDR3 covers 14 residues. CDR3 sequence: CASSEGRVVLPQHF. The CDR3 bases are TGTGCCAGCAGTGAAGGCAGGGTGGTTTTGCCCCAGCATTTT.

The rearrangement links TRBV2 to TRBJ1-1; D perhaps matches TRBD1 (6 bases). V shed 8 bases and J shed 5 bases, with 15 bases lying between them. CDR1 and CDR2 (germline): SNHLY, FYNNEI. The CDR3 has 13 amino acids. CDR3 sequence: CASGQYGITEAFF. The CDR3, as DNA: TGTGCCAGCGGACAGTATGGAATAACTGAAGCTTTCTTT.

The chain uses TRBV25-1 and TRBJ2-7; D perhaps matches TRBD1 (6 bases). The V end was cut by 3 bases, the J end by 6 bases, with 12 bases between. The CDR3 has 13 amino acids. The germline CDR1 and CDR2 sequences are MGHDK and SYGVNS. The chain's CDR3 is CASSEGARREQYF. CDR3 bases: TGTGCCAGCAGTGAGGGGGCGAGGCGCGAGCAGTACTTC.

V usage is TRBV6-1 and J usage is TRBJ1-1; TRBD1 is a possible D gene (5 bases). V lost 4 bases to trimming and J lost 0 bases, with 12 bases between them. CDR1 and CDR2 from the germline V gene are MNHNS and SASEGT. The CDR3 spans 15 residues. The CDR3 sequence: CASSAPTAMNTEAFF. The CDR3 nucleotides read TGTGCCAGCAGTGCCCCGACAGCTATGAACACTGAAGCTTTCTTT.

This chain joins TRBV25-1 and TRBJ2-5; TRBD2 aligns across 9 bases. The CDR3 extends over 17 amino acids. Germline loops: CDR1 MGHDK, CDR2 SYGVNS. J gave up 5 bases and V 0 bases, and 10 bases lay outside the gene matches. The CDR3: CASSEYRGGGAGETQYF. The CDR3 DNA reads TGTGCCAGCAGTGAATATAGGGGCGGGGGGGCCGGGGAGACCCAGTACTTC.

The rearrangement uses TRBV5-6 and TRBJ1-1; 10 bases are a match to TRBD1. Germline assignment: CDR1 SGHDT and CDR2 YYEEEE. Trimming cost V 5 bases and J 0 bases; bases outside gene matches: 7. This CDR3 is built from 16 residues. The CDR3 DNA reads TGTGCCAGCAGTTCTCCCGGGACAGGGGTGAACACTGAAGCTTTCTTT. It encodes CASSSPGTGVNTEAFF.

V usage is TRBV6-1 and J usage is TRBJ1-1; D gene uncertain. This CDR3 region has 14 residues. Looked up from germline, CDR1 is MNHNS and CDR2 is SASEGT. Trimming took 2 bases from V and 7 from J, leaving 14 bases between them. CDR3 protein: CASSENNLGIEAFF. In DNA form, the CDR3 reads TGTGCCAGCAGTGAAAACAATCTTGGGATTGAAGCTTTCTTT.